This is a list of T cell receptor beta chains from one sample in a study of T cells in Graves' hyperthyroidism and ophthalmopathy. One entry per CDR3 protein results from TCRdb running MiXCR on the multiplex PCR reads. This sample carries hundreds of thousands of distinct CDR3 sequences, 35% to 40% of them seen once, and the ten largest clones take roughly 8.3%. Sequencing was done on a sample of blood. The origin of the receptors is a young man with Graves' hyperthyroidism. CDR3s include the opening cysteine and the closing phenylalanine or tryptophan. Each record gives: J gene, clone size, D gene, V gene, CDR3 protein, CDR3 DNA. D genes are given only for firm matches. Not every row has a clone size; where given, it reads once, few, many or a size class.

J: TRBJ2-7
size: NA
D: TRBD1
V: TRBV9
CDR3: CASSVGSGGNYEQYF
DNA: TGTGCCAGCAGCGTAGGCTCAGGGGGTAACTACGAGCAGTACTTC

J: TRBJ2-5
size: NA
D: NA
V: TRBV7-9
CDR3: CASSLARGSETQYF
DNA: TGCGCCAGCAGCTTGGCCAGGGGCTCGGAGACCCAGTACTTC

J: TRBJ1-1
size: many
D: TRBD1
V: TRBV2
CDR3: CATTETGVDTEAFF
DNA: TGTGCCACCACGGAAACAGGGGTGGACACTGAAGCTTTCTTT

J: TRBJ1-5
size: few
D: NA
V: TRBV2
CDR3: CASSEGLVSNQPQHF
DNA: TGTGCCAGCAGTGAAGGGCTCGTAAGCAATCAGCCCCAGCATTTT

J: TRBJ1-1
size: once
D: NA
V: TRBV29-1
CDR3: CSVEGREMALEAFF
DNA: TGCAGCGTTGAGGGCAGGGAGATGGCCCTTGAAGCTTTCTTT

J: TRBJ2-7
size: few
D: TRBD1
V: TRBV7-9
CDR3: CASSPDRSRAKQYF
DNA: TGTGCCAGCAGCCCGGACAGGTCCCGCGCGAAGCAGTACTTC

J: TRBJ2-7
size: few
D: TRBD2
V: TRBV11-2
CDR3: CASSLRAGGLDYEQYF
DNA: TGTGCCAGCAGCTTAAGAGCGGGGGGCCTAGATTACGAGCAGTACTTC

J: TRBJ1-4
size: NA
D: NA
V: TRBV7-9
CDR3: CASSLGRLGRQGNEKLFF
DNA: TGTGCCAGCAGCTTAGGTCGTCTGGGGCGGCAGGGAAATGAAAAACTGTTTTTT

J: TRBJ1-1
size: NA
D: NA
V: TRBV6-5
CDR3: CASRAGRANTEAFF
DNA: TGTGCCAGCAGAGCGGGACGGGCGAACACTGAAGCTTTCTTT

J: TRBJ1-5
size: many
D: NA
V: TRBV12-3/TRBV12-4
CDR3: CASSPGRTQPQHF
DNA: TGTGCCAGCAGCCCAGGGAGGACTCAGCCCCAGCATTTT

J: TRBJ1-6
size: many
D: NA
V: TRBV2
CDR3: CASRPTGNSPLHF
DNA: TGTGCCAGCCGACCTACAGGGAATTCACCCCTCCACTTT

J: TRBJ1-4
size: NA
D: TRBD1
V: TRBV29-1
CDR3: CSVSRTGMGEKLFF
DNA: TGCAGCGTTTCGAGGACAGGGATGGGTGAAAAACTGTTTTTT